This T cell receptor beta chain originates from a study of blood T cell repertoires in COVID-19. Study as a whole: The analysed material was cDNA or gDNA that came from T cells, B-cell-depleted T cells, or PBMCs.

Per the authors' pipeline: For nucleated cells, counts were estimated from reference gene primer amplification. The protocol was immunoSEQ multiplex PCR, while the TCRdb copy is restricted to in-frame clones and leaves out a portion. D and trimming were read from the DNA, whereas the V and J calls and clone size are those reported in that table. The sample gives over 150,000 clones, 70% to 85% of which show up once; about 13% is in the top ten. Germline CDR1 MNHEY, CDR2 SMNVEV (reference sequence). The length of the CDR3 is 15 residues. Trimming took 6 bases from V and 7 from J, leaving 19 bases between them. This clone was seen once.

The chain carries TRBV27 and TRBJ2-1; the D gene is possibly TRBD1 (5 bases). The TCR was taken from a human donor in a cohort sampled during active COVID-19. The material sequenced was peripheral blood. CDR3 sequence reads: CASRGAQALRNEQFF. In DNA, the CDR3 is TGTGCCAGCAGAGGGGCTCAAGCTCTTCGAAATGAGCAGTTCTTC.